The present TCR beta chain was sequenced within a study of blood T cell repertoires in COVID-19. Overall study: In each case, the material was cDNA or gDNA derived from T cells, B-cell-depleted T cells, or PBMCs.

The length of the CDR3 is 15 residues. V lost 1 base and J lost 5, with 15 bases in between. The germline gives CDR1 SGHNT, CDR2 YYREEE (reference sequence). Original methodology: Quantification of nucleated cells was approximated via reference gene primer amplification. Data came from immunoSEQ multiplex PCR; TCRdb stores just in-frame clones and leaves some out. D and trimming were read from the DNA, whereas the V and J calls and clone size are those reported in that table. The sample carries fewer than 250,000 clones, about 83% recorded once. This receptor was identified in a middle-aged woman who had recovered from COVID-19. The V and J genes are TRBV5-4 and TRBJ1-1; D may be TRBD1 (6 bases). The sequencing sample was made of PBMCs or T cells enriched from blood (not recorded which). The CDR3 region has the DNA TGTGCCAGCAGCTTGTTCAACAGGGTAGAGACTGAAGCTTTCTTT. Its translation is CASSLFNRVETEAFF. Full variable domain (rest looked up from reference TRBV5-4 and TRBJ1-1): ETGVTQSPTHLIKTRGQQVTLRCSSQSGHNTVSWYQQALGQGPQFIFQYYREEENGRGNFPPRFSGLQFPNYSSELNVNALELDDSALYLCASSLFNRVETEAFFGQGTRLTVV.